This TCR beta chain was sequenced during a study of blood T cell repertoires in COVID-19. About the research overall: The origin of the acute and convalescent COVID-19 samples was the United States, Italy and Spain. T cells, B-cell-depleted T cells, or PBMCs supplied cDNA or gDNA.

CDR1 GTSNPN and CDR2 SVGIG come from the germline V gene (reference sequence). This CDR3 contains 16 residues. Trimming stripped 1 base from V and 1 base from J, with 16 bases between. Original analysis: Amplification of reference gene primers was used by the study to estimate nucleated cell counts. Sequencing used immunoSEQ multiplex PCR; TCRdb keeps in-frame clones, though not all of them. The DNA gave D and trimming, while V, J and clone size come from that table. The data show 130,000 to 150,000 clones, with 65% to 80% seen just once and around 3.3% held by the top ten. Source material: peripheral blood. The V and J genes are TRBV30 and TRBJ2-5; TRBD1 might be the D (6 bases). This sequence originates from a man aged 60 to 75 with acute or convalescent COVID-19. The DNA for the CDR3 is TGTGCCTGGAGTGCTCTTCTGGGGGCAGGCCAAGAGACCCAGTACTTC. Residues: CAWSALLGAGQETQYF.